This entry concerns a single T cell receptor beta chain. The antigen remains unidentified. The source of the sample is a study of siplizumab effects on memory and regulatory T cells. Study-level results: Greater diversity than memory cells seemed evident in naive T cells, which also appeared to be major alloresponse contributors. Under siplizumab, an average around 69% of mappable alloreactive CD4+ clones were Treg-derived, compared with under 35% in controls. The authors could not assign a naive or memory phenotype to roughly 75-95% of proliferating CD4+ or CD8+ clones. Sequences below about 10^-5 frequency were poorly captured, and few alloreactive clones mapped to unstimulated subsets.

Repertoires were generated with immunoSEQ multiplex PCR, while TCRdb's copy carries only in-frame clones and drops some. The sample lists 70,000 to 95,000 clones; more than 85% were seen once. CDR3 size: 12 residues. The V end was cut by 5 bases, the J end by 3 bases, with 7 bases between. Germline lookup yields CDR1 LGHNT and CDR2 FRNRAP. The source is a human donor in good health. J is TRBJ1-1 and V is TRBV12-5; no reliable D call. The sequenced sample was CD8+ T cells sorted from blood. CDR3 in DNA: TGTGCTAGTGGTCTAGAATACACTGAAGCTTTCTTT. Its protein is CASGLEYTEAFF.